This TCR beta chain was captured in a study of Ad26.COV2.S vaccination and SARS-CoV-2 variants. Concerning this clone: The sample holds other DNA sequences that translate to the same CDR3.

The CDR3 has 13 residues. Looked up from germline, CDR1 is MNHEY and CDR2 is SVGAGI. V lost 6 bases and J lost 3; bases outside the gene matches: 2. The protocol was immunoSEQ multiplex PCR, while the TCRdb copy is restricted to in-frame clones and leaves out a portion. Altogether approximately 340,000 clones are present, about 90% being singletons, with the ten largest covering around 4%. This chain links TRBV6-5 with TRBJ2-3; 8 bases fit TRBD1. The receptor was isolated from a human donor who had recovered from COVID-19. The input for sequencing was peripheral blood, taken after recovery from COVID-19. This CDR3 is CASRRQGTDTQYF. The CDR3 DNA reads as TGTGCCAGCAGACGACAGGGGACAGATACGCAGTATTTT.